The T cell receptor beta chain described here comes from a study of response to subunit inactivated influenza vaccine. Of note for this clonotype: Its antigen is unidentified.

MiXCR was run by TCRdb on the RT-PCR reads, yielding one entry per CDR3 protein. The table has about 610,000 distinct CDR3 sequences, 14% seen once; the top ten hold more than 9.5%. Between the trimmed V and J ends, which lost 1 base and 8 bases, there was a span of 8 bases. This CDR3 region has 12 residues. The germline V gene has CDR1 SGHAT and CDR2 FQNNGV. Notes on the study in general: Researchers suggested that each seasonal influenza vaccination recruits few new T cells.

The material was PBMCs from blood, obtained 11 to 12 days after vaccination. This chain uses TRBV11-2 with TRBJ1-2; D gene unclear. The receptor was derived from a man aged 45-65 years who received an inactivated influenza vaccine. The CDR3 spells CASSLGPRGYTF. The CDR3 bases are TGTGCCAGCAGCTTAGGCCCTAGAGGCTACACCTTC.